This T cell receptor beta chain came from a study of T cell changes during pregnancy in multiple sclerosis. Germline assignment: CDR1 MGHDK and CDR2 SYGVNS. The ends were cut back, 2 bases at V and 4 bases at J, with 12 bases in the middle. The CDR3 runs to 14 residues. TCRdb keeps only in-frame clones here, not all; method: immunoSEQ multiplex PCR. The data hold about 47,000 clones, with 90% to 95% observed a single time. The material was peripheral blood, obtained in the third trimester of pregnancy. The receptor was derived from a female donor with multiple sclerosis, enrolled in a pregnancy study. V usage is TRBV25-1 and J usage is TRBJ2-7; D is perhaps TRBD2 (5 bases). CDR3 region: CASSEMGERYEQYF. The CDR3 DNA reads TGTGCCAGCAGTGAAATGGGAGAGCGGTACGAGCAGTACTTC.